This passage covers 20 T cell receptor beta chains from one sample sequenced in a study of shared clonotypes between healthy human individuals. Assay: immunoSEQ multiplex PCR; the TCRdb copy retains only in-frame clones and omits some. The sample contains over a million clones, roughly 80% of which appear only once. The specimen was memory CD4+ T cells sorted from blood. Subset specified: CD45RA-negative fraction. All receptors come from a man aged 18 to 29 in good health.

The CDR3: CASGGLAGATGELFF. The CDR3 nucleotides read TGCGCCAGCGGGGGACTAGCGGGAGCCACCGGGGAGCTGTTTTTT. The chain is built from TRBV5-1 and TRBJ2-2, with 14 bases identical to TRBD2. After removal of 7 bases from V and 4 bases from J, the junction contained 3 bases not matched to a gene. The CDR3 loop spans 15 amino acids. Germline loops: CDR1 SGHRS, CDR2 YFSETQ.

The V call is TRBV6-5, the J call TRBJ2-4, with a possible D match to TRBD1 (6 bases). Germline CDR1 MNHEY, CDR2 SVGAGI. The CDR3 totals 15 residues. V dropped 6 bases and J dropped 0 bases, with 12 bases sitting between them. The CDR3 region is CASSPGALAKNIQYF. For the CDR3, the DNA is TGTGCCAGCAGCCCAGGGGCACTAGCCAAAAACATTCAGTACTTC.

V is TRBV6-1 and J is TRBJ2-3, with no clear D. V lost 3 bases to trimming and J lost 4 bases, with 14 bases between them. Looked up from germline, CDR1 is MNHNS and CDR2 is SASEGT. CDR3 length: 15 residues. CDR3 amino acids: CASSDDWAGPDTQYF. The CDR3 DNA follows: TGTGCCAGCAGTGATGATTGGGCAGGACCAGATACGCAGTATTTT.

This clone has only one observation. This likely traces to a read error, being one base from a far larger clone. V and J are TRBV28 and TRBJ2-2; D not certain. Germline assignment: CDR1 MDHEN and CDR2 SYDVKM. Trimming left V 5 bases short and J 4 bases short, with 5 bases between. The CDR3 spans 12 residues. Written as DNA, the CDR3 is TGTGCCAGCAGTCCTCCCACCGGGGAGCTGTTTTTT. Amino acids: CASSPPTGELFF.

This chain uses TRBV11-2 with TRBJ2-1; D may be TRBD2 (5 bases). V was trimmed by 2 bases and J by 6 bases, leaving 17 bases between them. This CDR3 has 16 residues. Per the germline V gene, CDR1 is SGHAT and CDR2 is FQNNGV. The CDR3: CASSLISGSLLNEQFF. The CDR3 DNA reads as TGTGCCAGCAGCTTAATCAGCGGTTCCCTTCTCAATGAGCAGTTCTTC. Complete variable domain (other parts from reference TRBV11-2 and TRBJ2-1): EAGVAQSPRYKIIEKRQSVAFWCNPISGHATLYWYQQILGQGPKLLIQFQNNGVVDDSQLPKDRFSAERLKGVDSTLKIQPAKLEDSAVYLCASSLISGSLLNEQFFGPGTRLTVL.

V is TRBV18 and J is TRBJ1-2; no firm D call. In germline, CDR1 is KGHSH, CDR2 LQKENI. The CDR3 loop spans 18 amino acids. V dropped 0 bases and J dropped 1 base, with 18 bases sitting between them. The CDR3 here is CASSPPSQAGSFNYGYTF. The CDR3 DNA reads TGTGCCAGCTCACCACCGTCCCAGGCCGGAAGTTTTAACTATGGCTACACCTTC.

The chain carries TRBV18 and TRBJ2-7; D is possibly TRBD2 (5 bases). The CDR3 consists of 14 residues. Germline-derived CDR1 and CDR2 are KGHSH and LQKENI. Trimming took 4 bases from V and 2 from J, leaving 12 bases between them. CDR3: CASSLQRETYEQYF. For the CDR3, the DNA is TGTGCCAGCTCACTACAAAGGGAGACCTACGAGCAGTACTTC.

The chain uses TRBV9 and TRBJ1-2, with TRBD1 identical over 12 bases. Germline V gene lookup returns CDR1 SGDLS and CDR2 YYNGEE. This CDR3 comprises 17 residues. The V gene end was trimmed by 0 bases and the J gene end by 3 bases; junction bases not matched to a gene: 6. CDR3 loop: CASSVGGQGALDYGYTF. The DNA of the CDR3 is TGTGCCAGCAGCGTAGGGGGACAGGGGGCGTTGGACTATGGCTACACCTTC.

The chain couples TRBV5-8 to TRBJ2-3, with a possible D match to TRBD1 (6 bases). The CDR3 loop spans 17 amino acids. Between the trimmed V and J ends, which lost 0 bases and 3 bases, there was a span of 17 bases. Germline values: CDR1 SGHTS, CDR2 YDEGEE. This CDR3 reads CASSLVAIGRGTDTQYF. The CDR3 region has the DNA TGTGCCAGCAGCTTGGTTGCCATTGGCAGGGGAACAGATACGCAGTATTTT.

The CDR3, as DNA: TGTGCCATCAGTTCATTATCCGAGACCCAGTACTTC. It yields the protein CAISSLSETQYF. This chain links TRBV10-3 with TRBJ2-5; D is undetermined. The CDR3 runs to 12 residues. V was trimmed by 5 bases and J by 5 bases, leaving 9 bases between them. Germline loops: CDR1 ENHRY, CDR2 SYGVKD.

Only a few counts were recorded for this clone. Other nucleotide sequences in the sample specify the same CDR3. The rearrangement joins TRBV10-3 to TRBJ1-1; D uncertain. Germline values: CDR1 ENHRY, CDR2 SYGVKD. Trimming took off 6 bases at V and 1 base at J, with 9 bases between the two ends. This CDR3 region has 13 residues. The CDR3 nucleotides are TGTGCCATCAGGGGCCAGCCGAACACTGAAGCTTTCTTT. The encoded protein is CAIRGQPNTEAFF.

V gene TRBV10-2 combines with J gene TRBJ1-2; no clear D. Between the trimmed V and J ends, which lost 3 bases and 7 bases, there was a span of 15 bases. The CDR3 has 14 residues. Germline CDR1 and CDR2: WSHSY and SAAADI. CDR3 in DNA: TGCGCCAGCAGTGACTCCAATGGATCGGGTGGCTACACCTTC. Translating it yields CASSDSNGSGGYTF.

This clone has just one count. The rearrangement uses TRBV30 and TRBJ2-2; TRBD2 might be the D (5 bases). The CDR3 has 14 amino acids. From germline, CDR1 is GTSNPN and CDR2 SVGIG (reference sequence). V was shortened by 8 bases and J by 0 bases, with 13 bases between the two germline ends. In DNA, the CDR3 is TGTGCCGGGGAGACGGAAGCGAACACCGGGGAGCTGTTTTTT. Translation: CAGETEANTGELFF.

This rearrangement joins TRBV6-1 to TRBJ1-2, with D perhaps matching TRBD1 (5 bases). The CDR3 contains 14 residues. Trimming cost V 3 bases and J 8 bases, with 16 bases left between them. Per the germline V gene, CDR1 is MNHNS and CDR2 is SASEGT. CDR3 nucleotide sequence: TGTGCCAGCAGTGACAGGGCCCTGGATGAAGGCTACACCTTC. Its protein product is CASSDRALDEGYTF.

Written as DNA, the CDR3 is TGTGCCTGGAGTGTACTCTCCCCCGGGCACGACGAGCAGTACTTC. Translation gives CAWSVLSPGHDEQYF. This chain links TRBV30 with TRBJ2-5, with unresolved D. The DNA end lines up better with TRBJ2-7; the J call may be wrong. Germline V gene lookup returns CDR1 GTSNPN and CDR2 SVGIG (reference sequence). CDR3 size: 15 residues.

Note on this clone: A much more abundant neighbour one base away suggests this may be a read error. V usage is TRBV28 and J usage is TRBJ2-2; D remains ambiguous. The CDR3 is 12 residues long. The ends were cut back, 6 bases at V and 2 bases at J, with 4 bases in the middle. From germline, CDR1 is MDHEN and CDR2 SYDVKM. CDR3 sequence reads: CASRLNTGELFF. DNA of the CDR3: TGTGCCAGCAGATTAAACACCGGGGAGCTGTTTTTT.

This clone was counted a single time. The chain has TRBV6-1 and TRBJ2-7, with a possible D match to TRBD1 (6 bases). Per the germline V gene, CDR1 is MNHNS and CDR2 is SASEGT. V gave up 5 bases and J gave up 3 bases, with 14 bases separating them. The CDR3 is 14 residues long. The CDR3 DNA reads TGTGCCAGCAGTCCTCAGCCAGGGGTCTACGAGCAGTACTTC. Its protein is CASSPQPGVYEQYF.

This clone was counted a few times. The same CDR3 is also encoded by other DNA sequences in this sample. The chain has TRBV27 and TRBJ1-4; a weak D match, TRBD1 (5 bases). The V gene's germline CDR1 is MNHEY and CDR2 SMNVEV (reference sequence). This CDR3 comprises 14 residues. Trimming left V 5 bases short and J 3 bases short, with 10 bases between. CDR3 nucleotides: TGTGCCAGCAGTCGTCAGGGCGCTAATGAAAAACTGTTTTTT. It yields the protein CASSRQGANEKLFF.

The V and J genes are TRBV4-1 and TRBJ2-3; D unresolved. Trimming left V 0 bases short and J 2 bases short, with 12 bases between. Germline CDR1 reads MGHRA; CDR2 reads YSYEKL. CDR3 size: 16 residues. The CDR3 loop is CASSQEPVSYTDTQYF. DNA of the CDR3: TGCGCCAGCAGCCAAGAACCAGTTAGCTACACAGATACGCAGTATTTT.

The CDR3: CASSLGEVGGYTF. Written as DNA, the CDR3 is TGTGCCAGCAGCTTAGGGGAAGTGGGTGGCTACACCTTC. The chain uses TRBV11-2 and TRBJ1-2; D unresolved. Germline V gives CDR1 SGHAT, CDR2 FQNNGV. The CDR3 consists of 13 residues. The V and J ends lost 1 base and 7 bases respectively, with 10 bases between them.